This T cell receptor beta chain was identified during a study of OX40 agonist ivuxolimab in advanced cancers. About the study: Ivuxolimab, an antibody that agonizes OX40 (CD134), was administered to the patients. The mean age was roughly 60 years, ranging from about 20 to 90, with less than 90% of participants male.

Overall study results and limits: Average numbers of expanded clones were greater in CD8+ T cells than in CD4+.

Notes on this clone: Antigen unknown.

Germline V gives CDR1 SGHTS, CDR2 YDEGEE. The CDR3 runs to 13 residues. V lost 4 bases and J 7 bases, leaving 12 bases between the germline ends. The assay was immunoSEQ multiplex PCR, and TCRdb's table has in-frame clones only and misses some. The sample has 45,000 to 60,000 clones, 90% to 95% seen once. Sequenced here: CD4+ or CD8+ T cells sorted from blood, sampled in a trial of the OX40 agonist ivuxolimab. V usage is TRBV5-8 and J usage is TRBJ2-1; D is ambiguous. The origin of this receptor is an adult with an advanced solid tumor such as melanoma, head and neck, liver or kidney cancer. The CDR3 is CASSGRGRNEQFF. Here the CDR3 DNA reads TGTGCCAGCAGCGGGCGAGGTAGGAATGAGCAGTTCTTC.